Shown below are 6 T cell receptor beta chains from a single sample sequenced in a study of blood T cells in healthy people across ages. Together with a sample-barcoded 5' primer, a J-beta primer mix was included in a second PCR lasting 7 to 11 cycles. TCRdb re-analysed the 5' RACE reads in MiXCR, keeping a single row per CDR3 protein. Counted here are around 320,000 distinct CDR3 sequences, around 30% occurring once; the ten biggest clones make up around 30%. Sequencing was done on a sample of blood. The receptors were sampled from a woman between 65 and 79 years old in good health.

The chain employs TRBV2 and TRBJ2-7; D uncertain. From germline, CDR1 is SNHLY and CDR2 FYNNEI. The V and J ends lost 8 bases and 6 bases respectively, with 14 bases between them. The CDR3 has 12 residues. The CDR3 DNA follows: TGTGCCAGCCAAGGGTACCTAGGCGAGCAGTACTTC. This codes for CASQGYLGEQYF.

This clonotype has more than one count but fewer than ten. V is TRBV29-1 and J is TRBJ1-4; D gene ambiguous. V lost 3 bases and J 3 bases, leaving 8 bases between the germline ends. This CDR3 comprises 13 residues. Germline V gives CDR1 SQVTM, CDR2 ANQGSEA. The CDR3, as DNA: TGCAGCGTTGAGGGAGGATCTAATGAAAAACTGTTTTTT. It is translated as CSVEGGSNEKLFF.

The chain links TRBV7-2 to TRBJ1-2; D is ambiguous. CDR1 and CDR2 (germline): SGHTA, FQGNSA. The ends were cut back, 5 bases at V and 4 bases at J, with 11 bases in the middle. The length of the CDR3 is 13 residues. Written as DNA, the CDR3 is TGTGCCAGCAGCCCCCCCGGGGTCTATGGCTACACCTTC. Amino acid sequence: CASSPPGVYGYTF. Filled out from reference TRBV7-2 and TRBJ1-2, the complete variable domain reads GAGVSQSPSNKVTEKGKDVELRCDPISGHTALYWYRQSLGQGLEFLIYFQGNSAPDKSGLPSDRFSAERTGGSVSTLTIQRTQQEDSAVYLCASSPPGVYGYTFGSGTRLTVV.

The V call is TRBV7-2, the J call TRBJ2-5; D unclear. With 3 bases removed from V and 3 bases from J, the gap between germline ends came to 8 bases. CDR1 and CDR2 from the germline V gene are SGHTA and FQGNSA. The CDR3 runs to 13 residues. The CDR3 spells CASSFGLEETQYF. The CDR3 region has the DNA TGTGCCAGCAGCTTCGGGCTAGAAGAGACCCAGTACTTC.

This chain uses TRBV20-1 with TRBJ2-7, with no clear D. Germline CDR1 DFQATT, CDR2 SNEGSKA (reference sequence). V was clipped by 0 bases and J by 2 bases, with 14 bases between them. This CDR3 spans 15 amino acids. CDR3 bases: TGCAGTGCTAGAGATTTGGGCAGCGTAGCCTACGAGCAGTACTTC. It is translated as CSARDLGSVAYEQYF.

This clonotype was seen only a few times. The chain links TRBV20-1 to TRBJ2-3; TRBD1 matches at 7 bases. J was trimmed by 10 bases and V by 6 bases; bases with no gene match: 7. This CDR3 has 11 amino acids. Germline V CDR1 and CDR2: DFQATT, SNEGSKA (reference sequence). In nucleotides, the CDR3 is TGCAGTGCAGGGGGCTTAGGGTCGCAGTATTTT. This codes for CSAGGLGSQYF.